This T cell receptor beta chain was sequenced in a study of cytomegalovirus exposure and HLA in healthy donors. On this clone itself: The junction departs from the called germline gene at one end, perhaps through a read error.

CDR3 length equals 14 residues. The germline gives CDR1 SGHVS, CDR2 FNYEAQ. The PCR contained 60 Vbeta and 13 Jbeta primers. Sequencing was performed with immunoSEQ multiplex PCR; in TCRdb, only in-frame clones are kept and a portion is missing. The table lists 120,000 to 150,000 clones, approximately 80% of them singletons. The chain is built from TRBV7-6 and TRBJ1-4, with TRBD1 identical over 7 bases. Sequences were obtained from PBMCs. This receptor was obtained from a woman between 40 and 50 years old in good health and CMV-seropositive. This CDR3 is CASSFRRGQERLFF. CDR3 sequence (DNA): TGTGCCAGCAGCTTCCGGAGGGGGCAAGAAAGACTGTTTTTT.